The 15 T cell receptor beta chains below were found in one sample sequenced in a study of liver allograft versus peripheral blood T cells. The wider study: A comparison was made between T cell receptor repertoires in transplanted livers and those in recipients' peripheral blood.

TCRdb used MiXCR to reprocess the reads, holding one entry per CDR3 protein. The sample contains just under 5,500 distinct CDR3 sequences, over 15% of which appear only once. The receptors stem from a human patient who had a liver transplant. Some T cells may have come from the graft donor.

This clonotype is termed medium-sized. The chain recombines TRBV9 with TRBJ2-1; TRBD1 agrees at 12 bases. The V gene end was trimmed by 5 bases and the J gene end by 8 bases; junction bases not matched to a gene: 8. The CDR3 sequence is 15 residues long. Germline V lookup: CDR1 SGDLS, CDR2 YYNGEE. CDR3 DNA: TGTGCCAGCAGATATGGGACAGGGGGCATGGATGAGCAGTTCTTC. Encoded protein: CASRYGTGGMDEQFF.

V and J are TRBV6-1 and TRBJ1-2; the match to TRBD1 covers 8 bases. From germline, CDR1 is MNHNS and CDR2 SASEGT. This CDR3 has 13 amino acids. The J segment lost 7 bases and the V segment lost 6 bases, leaving 7 bases of the junction unmatched. The CDR3 DNA reads TGTGCCAGCAGAACGACAGGGGTGGGTGGCTACACCTTC. This encodes CASRTTGVGGYTF.

Note on this clonotype: This likely reflects a read error, since a far larger clone is one base away. The CDR3 region has the DNA TGTGTCAGCAGTTACTCCTACAGCAATCAGCCCCAGCATTTT. This translates into CVSSYSYSNQPQHF. V usage is TRBV6-6 and J usage is TRBJ1-5; D not certain. Germline lookup yields CDR1 MNHNY and CDR2 SVGAGI (reference sequence). This CDR3 has 14 amino acids.

For this clonotype: With a much larger clone just one base away, this may be a read error. This chain links TRBV6-1 with TRBJ2-7, with D hard to call. V lost 6 bases to trimming and J lost 3 bases, with 6 bases between them. The CDR3 has 11 amino acids. Germline V gives CDR1 MNHNS, CDR2 SASEGT. The CDR3 DNA reads as TGTGCCAGCAGCGGCTGCTACGAGCAGTACTTC. Translation: CASSGCYEQYF.

This clonotype has more than one count but fewer than ten. The chain couples TRBV14 to TRBJ1-2, with D uncertain. The V end lost 1 base, the J end lost 13 bases, and 19 bases lay between the germline ends. The germline CDR1 and CDR2 sequences are SGHDN and FVKESK. CDR3 length equals 14 residues. Here the CDR3 DNA reads TGTGCCAGCAGCCAAGTCTTTTCAGTGACTGAAAGCACCTTC. This sequence encodes CASSQVFSVTESTF. The full variable domain, with the rest looked up from reference TRBV14 and TRBJ1-2, is EAGVTQFPSHSVIEKGQTVTLRCDPISGHDNLYWYRRVMGKEIKFLLHFVKESKQDESGMPNNRFLAERTGGTYSTLKVQPAELEDSGVYFCASSQVFSVTESTFGSGTRLTVV.

This clonotype counts as medium-sized (0.01 to 0.1%). The V call is TRBV5-6, the J call TRBJ2-7; 11 nucleotides line up with TRBD2. Germline V lookup: CDR1 SGHDT, CDR2 YYEEEE. The CDR3 consists of 15 residues. After removal of 4 bases from V and 1 base from J, the junction contained 4 bases not matched to a gene. CDR3 amino acids: CASSGLAGASYEQYF. The CDR3 nucleotides are TGTGCCAGCAGCGGACTAGCGGGCGCATCCTACGAGCAGTACTTC.

This clonotype was counted at least ten times. The chain links TRBV20-1 to TRBJ1-6, with 9 bases fitting TRBD1. Germline CDR1 and CDR2: DFQATT and SNEGSKA (reference sequence). The CDR3 spans 18 residues. V lost 1 base to trimming and J lost 7 bases; unmatched junction nucleotides: 14. CDR3 amino acids: CSARGGTGSTSPNSPLHF. DNA for the CDR3: TGCAGTGCTAGAGGGGGGACAGGGTCTACCTCTCCCAATTCACCCCTCCACTTT.

A single count supports this clonotype. The chain employs TRBV4-1 and TRBJ1-5, with TRBD1 as a possible D gene (5 bases). The germline gives CDR1 MGHRA, CDR2 YSYEKL. V was clipped by 4 bases and J by 1 base, with 23 bases between them. The CDR3 length is 19 residues. The CDR3 nucleotides are TGCGCCAGCAGCCTTCACTTCCGAGGGGCGAGGGAGAGCAATCAGCCCCAGCATTTT. It specifies CASSLHFRGARESNQPQHF.

This clonotype counts as medium-sized. The chain combines TRBV28 with TRBJ2-7; 9 bases match TRBD1. Losses at the gene ends were 2 bases for V and 3 bases for J; bases not matched to a gene: 2. Germline V CDR1 and CDR2: MDHEN, SYDVKM. This CDR3 region has 14 residues. The CDR3 DNA reads TGTGCCAGCAGTTTAGGGGACAGGGTCTACGAGCAGTACTTC. This gives the protein CASSLGDRVYEQYF.

By sample fraction, this clonotype is medium-sized. The V and J genes are TRBV6-6 and TRBJ2-7; possible D gene TRBD2, 5 bases. V dropped 2 bases and J dropped 3 bases, with 17 bases sitting between them. Germline V gives CDR1 MNHNY, CDR2 SVGAGI (reference sequence). The CDR3 is 16 residues long. The CDR3 reads CASSYAGSLAHYEQYF. As DNA, the CDR3 is TGTGCCAGCAGTTACGCCGGGTCTTTAGCGCACTACGAGCAGTACTTC.

This sequence joins TRBV2 and TRBJ1-6, with TRBD1 matching over 9 bases. Germline V lookup: CDR1 SNHLY, CDR2 FYNNEI. Trimming took 4 bases from V and 9 from J; bases not matched to a gene: 7. This CDR3 region has 15 residues. CDR3 sequence reads: CASSARTGESSPLHF. CDR3 DNA sequence: TGTGCCAGCAGTGCAAGGACAGGGGAAAGTTCACCCCTCCACTTT.

This clonotype ranks as medium-sized. V and J are TRBV12-3 or TRBV12-4 and TRBJ1-6, with TRBD1 matching 8 bases. V gave up 3 bases and J gave up 7 bases; unmatched junction bases: 2. The length of the CDR3 is 14 residues. CDR3 coding DNA: TGTGCCAGCAGTTTCGCAGGGGGCAATTCACCCCTCCACTTT. This sequence encodes CASSFAGGNSPLHF.

This clonotype was counted many times. The CDR3 bases are TGTGCCAGCAGCTTGGGAAGCGGCGGGACCTCCTACAATGAGCAGTTCTTC. This translates into CASSLGSGGTSYNEQFF. The rearrangement uses TRBV5-5 and TRBJ2-1; D might be TRBD2 (6 bases). V was clipped by 0 bases and J by 0 bases, with 13 bases between them. The CDR3 is 17 residues long. CDR1 is SGHKS and CDR2 is YYEKEE in the germline V gene (reference sequence).

This chain links TRBV20-1 with TRBJ2-3; 7 positions match TRBD2. The CDR3 totals 11 residues. In germline, CDR1 is DFQATT, CDR2 SNEGSKA (reference sequence). V was clipped by 4 bases and J by 6 bases; unmatched bases: 1. CDR3 amino acids: CSAILADTQYF. CDR3 DNA sequence: TGCAGTGCTATACTAGCGGATACGCAGTATTTT.

Turning to this clonotype: A much more abundant neighbour one base away suggests this may be a read error. The genes are TRBV5-4 and TRBJ1-4; tentatively, D is TRBD1 (6 bases). Germline CDR1 and CDR2: SGHNT and YYREEE (reference sequence). The CDR3 covers 15 residues. This CDR3 is CVSSLGTGYNEKLFF. CDR3 DNA sequence: TGTGTCAGCAGCTTGGGTACAGGGTATAATGAAAAACTGTTTTTT.